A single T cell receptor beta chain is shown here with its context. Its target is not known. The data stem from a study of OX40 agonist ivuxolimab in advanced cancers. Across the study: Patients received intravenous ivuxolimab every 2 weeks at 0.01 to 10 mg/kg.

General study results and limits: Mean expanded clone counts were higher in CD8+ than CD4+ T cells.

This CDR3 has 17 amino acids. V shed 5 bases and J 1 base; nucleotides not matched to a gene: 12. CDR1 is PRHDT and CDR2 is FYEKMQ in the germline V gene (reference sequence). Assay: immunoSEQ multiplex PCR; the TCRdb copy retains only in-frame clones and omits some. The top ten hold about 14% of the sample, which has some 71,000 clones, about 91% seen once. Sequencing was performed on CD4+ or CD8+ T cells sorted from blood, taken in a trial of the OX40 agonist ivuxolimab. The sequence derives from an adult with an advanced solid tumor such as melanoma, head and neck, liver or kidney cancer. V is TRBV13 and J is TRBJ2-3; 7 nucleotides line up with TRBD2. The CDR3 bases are TGTGCCAGCAGCCATTCCACTAGCGTAGGGGGCACAGATACGCAGTATTTT. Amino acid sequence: CASSHSTSVGGTDTQYF.